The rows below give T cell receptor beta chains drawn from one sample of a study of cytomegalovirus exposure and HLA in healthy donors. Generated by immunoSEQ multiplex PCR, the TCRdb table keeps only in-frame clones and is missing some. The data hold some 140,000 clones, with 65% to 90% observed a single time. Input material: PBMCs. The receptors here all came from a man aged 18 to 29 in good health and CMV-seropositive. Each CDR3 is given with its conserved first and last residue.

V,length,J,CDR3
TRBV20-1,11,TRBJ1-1,CSAYMNTEAFF
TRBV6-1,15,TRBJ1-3,CASSEVDSSGNTIYF
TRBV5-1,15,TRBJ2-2,CASSSRQGMGGELFF
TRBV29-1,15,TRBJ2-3,CSPGNGGGGTDTQYF
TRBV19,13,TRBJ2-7,CASSIPGITFQYF
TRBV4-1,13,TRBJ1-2,CASSQTGNYGYTF
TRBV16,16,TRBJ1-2,CASSLTSGTGGLGYTF
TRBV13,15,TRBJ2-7,CASSFFPQALDEQYF
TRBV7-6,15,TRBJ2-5,CASSWWEGRQETQYF
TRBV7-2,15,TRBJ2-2,CASLHPGGGTGELFF
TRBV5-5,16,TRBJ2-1,CASSIPSGGALDEQFF
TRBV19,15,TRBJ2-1,CASSIWRSEKDEQFF
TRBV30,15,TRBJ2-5,CAWGFTPTSEETQYF
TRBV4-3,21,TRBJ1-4,CASSQRGTGQGGLLFNEKLFF
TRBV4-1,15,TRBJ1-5,CASSQDGRGDQPQHF
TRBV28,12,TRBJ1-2,CASSPPGSGYTF
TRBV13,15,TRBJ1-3,CASRLTGGSGNTIYF
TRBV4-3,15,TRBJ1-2,CASSQSGTANYGYTF
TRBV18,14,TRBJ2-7,CASSLLTDPYEQYF
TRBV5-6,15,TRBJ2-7,CASSVTTGGSYEQYF
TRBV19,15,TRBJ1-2,CASRPGTVPNYGYTF
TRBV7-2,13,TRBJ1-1,CASGGQMNTEAFF
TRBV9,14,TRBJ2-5,CASSLGVAEETQYF
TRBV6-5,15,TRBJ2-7,CASSYSIDGGYEQYF
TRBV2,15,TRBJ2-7,CASSEGIGVSYEQYF
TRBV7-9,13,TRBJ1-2,CASSPQGHYGYTF
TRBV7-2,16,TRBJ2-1,CASRPASGGAMNEQFF
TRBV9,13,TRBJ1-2,CASSVARGQGYTF
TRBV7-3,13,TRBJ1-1,CASSPQGYTEAFF
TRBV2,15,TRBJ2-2,CASKKGALGTGELFF
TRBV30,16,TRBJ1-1,CAWSVRGRGSNTEAFF
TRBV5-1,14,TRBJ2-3,CASRHGTSTDTQYF
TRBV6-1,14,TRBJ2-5,CASSEEGREETQYF
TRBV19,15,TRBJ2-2,CASSRGTSNTGELFF
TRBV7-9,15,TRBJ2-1,CASSRLAGGHNEQFF
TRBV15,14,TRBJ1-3,CATSRDRAGNTIYF
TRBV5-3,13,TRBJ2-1,CARSSEPADEQFF